A selection of T cell receptor beta chains follows, all from one sample in a study of T cell repertoires in cytomegalovirus infection. TCRdb fed the reads into MiXCR, producing one record per CDR3 protein. The sample consists of 290,000 or so distinct CDR3 sequences, approximately 8.9% of them appearing once. Sequenced sample: PBMCs. The receptors were gathered from a human donor in good health (CMV status not recorded). Some clones in this sample may be carry-over from other donors' samples. CDR3s include the opening cysteine and the closing phenylalanine or tryptophan. Fields, in order: CDR3 protein, CDR3 DNA, V gene, J gene, clone size, D gene. A D gene is named only where the DNA matches it firmly. Size tells how often a clone was seen (once, few, many) or the class of an expanded clone, and some rows leave it out.

CASSPGTVSGANVLTF	TGTGCCAGCAGCCCCGGGACAGTCTCTGGGGCCAACGTCCTGACTTTC	TRBV6-5	TRBJ2-6	many	TRBD1
CASSPGHLRTDTQYF	TGTGCCAGCAGCCCTGGACACCTCCGCACAGATACGCAGTATTTT	TRBV7-9	TRBJ2-3	many	-
CASSFRGKTGANVLTF	TGTGCCAGCAGTTTTCGGGGGAAAACTGGGGCCAACGTCCTGACTTTC	TRBV12-3/TRBV12-4	TRBJ2-6	many	-
CSVVGPETQYF	TGCAGCGTTGTAGGCCCGGAGACCCAGTACTTC	TRBV29-1	TRBJ2-5	-	-
CASSLRPGSEAFF	TGCGCCAGCAGCCTGAGACCGGGAAGTGAAGCTTTCTTT	TRBV4-1	TRBJ1-1	-	-
CASSEEGGYTF	TGTGCCAGCAGTGAGGAGGGCGGCTACACCTTC	TRBV2	TRBJ1-2	-	-
CASSQRTEKKNSPLHF	TGTGCCAGCAGCCAGCGGACAGAAAAAAAAAATTCACCCCTCCACTTT	TRBV4-2	TRBJ1-6	many	-
CASSLEGSRAATNEKLFF	TGCGCCAGCAGCTTGGAAGGAAGCAGGGCGGCAACTAATGAAAAACTGTTTTTT	TRBV5-1	TRBJ1-4	many	-
CASFTVRTEAFF	TGTGCCAGCTTCACGGTGAGGACTGAAGCTTTCTTT	TRBV6-2/TRBV6-3	TRBJ1-1	many	-
CASSFAGVRVNEQFF	TGTGCCAGCAGTTTTGCAGGGGTCCGGGTCAATGAGCAGTTCTTC	TRBV12-3/TRBV12-4	TRBJ2-1	many	-
CSVPLTGYNEQFF	TGCAGCGTCCCCCTTACAGGGTACAATGAGCAGTTCTTC	TRBV29-1	TRBJ2-1	many	-